This entry concerns a single TCR beta chain. In the authors' methods: Nucleated cell number was recorded as an estimate derived from reference gene primer amplification. This table comes from immunoSEQ multiplex PCR, and its TCRdb copy is limited to in-frame clones, with some not included. V and J calls and clone size are given by that table; D and trimming were obtained from the DNA. The data contain about 250,000 clones, 65% to 90% of them singletons. Germline CDR1 and CDR2: LNHDA and SQIVND (reference sequence). The CDR3 is 14 residues long. V shed 11 bases, J shed 8 bases, and the junction held 16 bases outside the gene matches. Participants spanned ages roughly 18 to 90 years and resided in some 22 US areas. Cohorts were assigned according to the clinical history that participants reported. These data belong to a study of blood T cell repertoires in COVID-19. Whole-study context: PBMCs, B-cell-depleted T cells, or T cells provided the cDNA or gDNA that made up the material.

The TCR comes from a woman between 45 and 60 years old with acute COVID-19. The chain couples TRBV19 to TRBJ1-2, with 8 bases identical to TRBD1. Sequencing was done on a sample of PBMCs or T cells enriched from blood (not recorded which). This CDR3 reads CASHPDRVVSGYTF. CDR3 sequence (DNA): TGTGCCTCCCACCCGGACAGGGTGGTGAGCGGCTACACCTTC.